This TCR beta chain was recovered during a study of OX40 agonist ivuxolimab in advanced cancers. Study-level information: Clinicians treated patients with ivuxolimab, an agonistic anti-OX40 (CD134) antibody.

The study, taken as a whole, reports: Expanded clones were, on average, more numerous in CD8+ T cells than in CD4+.

The table came from immunoSEQ multiplex PCR; TCRdb's copy has only in-frame clones and leaves some out. The repertoire holds 50,000 to 70,000 clones, with 86% as singletons. This clone was recorded many times. The antigen is unknown. Sequenced here: CD4+ or CD8+ T cells sorted from blood, sampled in a trial of the OX40 agonist ivuxolimab. The origin of this receptor is an adult with an advanced solid tumor such as melanoma, head and neck, liver or kidney cancer.

The CDR3 loop reads CASSLGSGRRAFF. CDR3 in DNA: TGTGCCAGCAGCTTGGGATCCGGCCGAAGAGCTTTCTTT. The rearrangement links TRBV5-6 to TRBJ1-1, with unresolved D. Germline-derived CDR1 and CDR2 are SGHDT and YYEEEE. V was shortened by 0 bases and J by 10 bases, with 13 bases between the two germline ends. The CDR3 has 13 amino acids.